This T cell receptor beta chain was identified during a study of blood T cells in healthy people across ages. Study-level findings and limits: A strong correlation between TCR beta diversity and naive T cell percentage was seen.

This CDR3 contains 15 residues. Germline V CDR1 and CDR2: SGHTA, FQGNSA. A word on this clonotype: The antigen remains undetermined. At one boundary the junction diverges from the germline segment, which might be a read error.

The donors, healthy Caucasians from Russia, were aged 6 to 90. Together with a sample-barcoded 5' primer, a J-beta primer mix was included in a second PCR lasting about 6 to 11 cycles. All samples gave at least 2.5 million CDR3-containing paired-end reads. Via MiXCR, TCRdb re-called the 5' RACE reads, giving one row per CDR3 protein. The sample gives just over 800,000 distinct CDR3 sequences, 60% to 80% of which show up once; 28% is in the top ten. The chain employs TRBV7-2 and TRBJ2-3; 10 bases are a match to TRBD2. The sequenced sample consisted of blood. The source is a man aged 25-40 years in good health. The CDR3 region is CASSLVSGGTDTQYF. CDR3 DNA: TGTGCCAGCAGTTTAGTTAGCGGGGGGACAGATACGCAGTATTTT. The full variable domain, with the rest looked up from reference TRBV7-2 and TRBJ2-3, is GAGVSQSPSNKVTEKGKDVELRCDPISGHTALYWYRQSLGQGLEFLIYFQGNSAPDKSGLPSDRFSAERTGGSVSTLTIQRTQQEDSAVYLCASSLVSGGTDTQYFGPGTRLTVL.